Detailed here is one T cell receptor beta chain. What antigen it recognizes has not been identified. Base-call qualities are not available, and no considerably larger clone is one nucleotide away. In the prospective study, participants were about 18 to 95 years old, resided in 24 geographic areas of the United States, and were enrolled through a virtual design. Cohort assignment in the prospective study relied on participant-reported clinical history from a screening survey and a study questionnaire. Recovered participants in ImmuneRACE Cohort 3 were defined by two consecutive negative NP/OP PCR tests, clearance by a healthcare professional, or resolution of symptoms. Each participant in the prospective study had whole blood, serum and a nasopharyngeal or oropharyngeal swab collected by mobile phlebotomists. Participants in the prospective study had the option to provide additional blood draws and questionnaires over an approximately 2-month period. Blood samples from the prospective study were shipped frozen or at room temperature prior to DNA extraction.

The trim is 4 bases for V and 0 bases for J, with a gap of 16 bases between the germline ends. In the germline V gene (reference sequence), CDR1 corresponds to SGHKS and CDR2 to YYEKEE. Inclusive of the bounding cysteine and phenylalanine, the CDR3 is 16 residues long. Of the read, only the CDR3 DNA is kept; its 48 bases are in frame from base 1. The data belong to a study of blood T cell repertoires in COVID-19 (dated by TCRdb to about 2020). At the level of the whole study: Samples covering the acute and convalescent phases of COVID-19 were provided by collaborators in the United States, Italy and Spain. Subjects who had been exposed to COVID-19, were actively infected with it, or had recovered from it provided the deeply sampled blood TCRbeta repertoires that made up the dataset. The prospective study material was composed of cDNA or gDNA derived from T cells, B-cell-depleted T cells, or PBMCs. Nearly every sample came with metadata listing a de-identified subject ID, COVID-19 status, age in years and sex. Where HLA class I and class II types were available, the types were taken from metadata supplied by the sample provider, not from assay-based typing. A freely available public database, intended as a resource for researchers studying the immune response to SARS-CoV-2, is where the repertoires were released. Samples came from the ongoing ImmuneRACE study (first 160 participants) plus 1,254 subjects from 6 global collaborators.

The immunoSEQ Assay, a bias-controlled multiplex PCR, was used to amplify TCRbeta CDR3 regions from genomic DNA. As for the original processing: Nucleated cell counts per sample were estimated from amplification of reference gene primers within the assay. To quantify the absolute abundance of each unique TCRbeta CDR3 rearrangement, sequence reads were collapsed and filtered. For each sample, productive Simpson clonality was calculated as the square root of Simpson's diversity index over productive rearrangements. TCRdb retrieved this table from immuneACCESS and kept in-frame rearrangements only. Not all clones are present; in checked studies, unresolved V genes account for under half, and no reason is known for the remainder. V, J and clone size were drawn from that table, and D and trimming were deduced from the DNA. The sample includes around 250,000 clones, with about 89% observed a single time. The ten largest clonotypes hold approximately 4.1% of the sample.

The study at large found these results: How much clinical and demographic metadata was included differed by source and by participant, and the metadata was provided uncurated.

This clonotype was obtained from a woman aged 25-40 years who had recovered from COVID-19. Recombination connected TRBV5-5 to TRBJ1-2, with the D gene too uncertain to name. Sequencing was performed on PBMCs or T cells enriched from blood (not recorded which). The DNA sequence is TGTGCCAGCAGCACCTCGCACTTGACAACTAACTATGGCTACACCTTC. This sequence encodes CASSTSHLTTNYGYTF.